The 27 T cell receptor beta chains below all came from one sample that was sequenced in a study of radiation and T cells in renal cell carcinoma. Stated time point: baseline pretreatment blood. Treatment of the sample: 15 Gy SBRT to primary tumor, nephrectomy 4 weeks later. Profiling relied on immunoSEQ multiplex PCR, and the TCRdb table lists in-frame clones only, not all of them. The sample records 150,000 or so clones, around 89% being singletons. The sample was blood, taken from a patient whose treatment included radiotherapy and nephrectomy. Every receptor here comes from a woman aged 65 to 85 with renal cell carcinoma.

CDR3 DNA sequence: TGTGCCAGCAGTGGTTGGGAAGAGACCCAGTACTTC. Translating gives CASSGWEETQYF. J is TRBJ2-5 and V is TRBV28; no clear D. In germline, CDR1 is MDHEN, CDR2 SYDVKM. The V and J ends lost 5 bases and 3 bases respectively, with 7 bases between them. The CDR3 is 12 residues long.

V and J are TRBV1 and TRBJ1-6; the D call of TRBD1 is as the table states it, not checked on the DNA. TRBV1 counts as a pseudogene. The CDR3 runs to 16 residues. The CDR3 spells CTSSQDLGTDDSPLHF. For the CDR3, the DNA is TGCACCAGCAGCCAAGATCTGGGGACAGACGATTCACCCCTCCACTTT.

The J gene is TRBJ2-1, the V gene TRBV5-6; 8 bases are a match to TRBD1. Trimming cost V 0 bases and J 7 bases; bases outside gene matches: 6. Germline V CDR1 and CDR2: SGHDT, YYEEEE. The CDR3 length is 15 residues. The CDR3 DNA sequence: TGTGCCAGCAGCTTGGCCGGACAGGGTGAGAATGAGCAGTTCTTC. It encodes CASSLAGQGENEQFF.

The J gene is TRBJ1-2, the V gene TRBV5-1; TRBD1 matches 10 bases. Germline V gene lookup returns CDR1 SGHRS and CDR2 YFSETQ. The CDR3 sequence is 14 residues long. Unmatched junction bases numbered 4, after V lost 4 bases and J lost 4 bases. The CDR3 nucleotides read TGCGCCAGCAGCAGAGGACAGGGGGTCTATGGCTACACCTTC. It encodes CASSRGQGVYGYTF.

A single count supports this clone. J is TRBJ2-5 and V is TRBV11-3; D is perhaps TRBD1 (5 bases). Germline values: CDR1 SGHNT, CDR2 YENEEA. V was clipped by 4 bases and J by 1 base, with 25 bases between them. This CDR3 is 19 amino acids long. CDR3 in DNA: TGTGCCAGCAGCTGGGGCCCCCACGCGGAGCGTGGCGGCCAAGAGACCCAGTACTTC. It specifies CASSWGPHAERGGQETQYF.

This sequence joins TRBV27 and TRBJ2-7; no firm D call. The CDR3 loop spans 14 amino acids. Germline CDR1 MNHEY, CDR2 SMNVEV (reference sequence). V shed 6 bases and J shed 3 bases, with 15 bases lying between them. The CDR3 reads CASSPNGWFYEQYF. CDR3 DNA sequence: TGTGCCAGCAGCCCGAACGGATGGTTCTACGAGCAGTACTTC.

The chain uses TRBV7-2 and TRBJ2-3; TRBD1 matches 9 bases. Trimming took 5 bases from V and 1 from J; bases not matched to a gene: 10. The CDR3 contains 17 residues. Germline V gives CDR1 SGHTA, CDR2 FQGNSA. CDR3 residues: CASSRRGRDRGTDTQYF. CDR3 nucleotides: TGTGCCAGCAGCCGGAGGGGCCGGGACAGGGGCACAGATACGCAGTATTTT.

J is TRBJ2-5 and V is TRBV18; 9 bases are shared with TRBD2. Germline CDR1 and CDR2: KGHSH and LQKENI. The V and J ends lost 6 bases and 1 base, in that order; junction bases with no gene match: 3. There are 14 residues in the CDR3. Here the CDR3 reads CASSPSGAQETQYF. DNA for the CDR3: TGTGCCAGCTCCCCTAGCGGGGCCCAAGAGACCCAGTACTTC. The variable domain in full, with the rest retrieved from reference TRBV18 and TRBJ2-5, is NAGVMQNPRHLVRRRGQEARLRCSPMKGHSHVYWYRQLPEEGLKFMVYLQKENIIDESGMPKERFSAEFPKEGPSILRIQQVVRGDSAAYFCASSPSGAQETQYFGPGTRLLVL.

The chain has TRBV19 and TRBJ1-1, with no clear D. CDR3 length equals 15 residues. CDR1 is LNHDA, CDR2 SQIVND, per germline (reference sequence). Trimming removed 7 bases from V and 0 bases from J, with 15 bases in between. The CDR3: CASKPVGSVNTEAFF. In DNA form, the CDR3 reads TGTGCCAGTAAGCCCGTGGGGTCAGTGAACACTGAAGCTTTCTTT.

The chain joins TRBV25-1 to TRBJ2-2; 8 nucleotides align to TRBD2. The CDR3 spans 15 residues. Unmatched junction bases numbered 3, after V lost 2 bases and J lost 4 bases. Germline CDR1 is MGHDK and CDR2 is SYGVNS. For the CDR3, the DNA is TGTGCCAGCAGTGAACGGGGGGGAGGCACCGGGGAGCTGTTTTTT. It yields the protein CASSERGGGTGELFF.

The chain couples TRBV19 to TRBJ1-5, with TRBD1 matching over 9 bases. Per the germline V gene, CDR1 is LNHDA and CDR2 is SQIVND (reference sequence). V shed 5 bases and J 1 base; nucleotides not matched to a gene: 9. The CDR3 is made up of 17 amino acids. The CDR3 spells CASSDLQGAGSNQPQHF. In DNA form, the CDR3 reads TGTGCCAGTAGTGACCTACAGGGGGCAGGAAGCAATCAGCCCCAGCATTTT.

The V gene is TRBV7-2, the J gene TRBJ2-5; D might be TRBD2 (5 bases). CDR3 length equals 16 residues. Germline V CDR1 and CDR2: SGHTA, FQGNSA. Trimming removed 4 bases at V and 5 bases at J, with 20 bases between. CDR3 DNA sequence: TGTGCCAGCAGCTCACTCCGTGAGGGCGGGTTGGAGACCCAGTACTTC. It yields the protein CASSSLREGGLETQYF.

For the CDR3, the DNA is TGTGCCAGCAGCGCGAGGGGCAGCAATCAGCCCCAGCATTTT. Translation: CASSARGSNQPQHF. The chain recombines TRBV6-1 with TRBJ1-5, with D possibly matching TRBD1 (5 bases). The CDR3 has 14 amino acids. V lost 6 bases, J lost 1 base, and 10 bases lay in between. Germline values: CDR1 MNHNS, CDR2 SASEGT.

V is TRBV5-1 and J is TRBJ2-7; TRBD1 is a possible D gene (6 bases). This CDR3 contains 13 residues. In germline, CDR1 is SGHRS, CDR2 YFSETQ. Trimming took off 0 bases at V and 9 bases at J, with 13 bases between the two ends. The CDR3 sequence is CASSLGWTALQYF. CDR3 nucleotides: TGCGCCAGCAGCTTGGGGTGGACAGCGTTGCAGTACTTC.

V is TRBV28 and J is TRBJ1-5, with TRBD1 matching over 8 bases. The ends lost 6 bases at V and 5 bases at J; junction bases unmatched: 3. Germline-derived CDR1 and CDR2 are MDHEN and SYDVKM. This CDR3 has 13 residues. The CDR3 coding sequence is TGTGCCAGCAGGCAACAGGGGGATCAGCCCCAGCATTTT. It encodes CASRQQGDQPQHF.

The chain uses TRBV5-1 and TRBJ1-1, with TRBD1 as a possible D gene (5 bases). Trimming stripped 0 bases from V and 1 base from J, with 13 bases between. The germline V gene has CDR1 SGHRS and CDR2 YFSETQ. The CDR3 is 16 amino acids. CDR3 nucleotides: TGCGCCAGCAGCTTGGACGCGGCTGGGGGGAACACTGAAGCTTTCTTT. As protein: CASSLDAAGGNTEAFF.

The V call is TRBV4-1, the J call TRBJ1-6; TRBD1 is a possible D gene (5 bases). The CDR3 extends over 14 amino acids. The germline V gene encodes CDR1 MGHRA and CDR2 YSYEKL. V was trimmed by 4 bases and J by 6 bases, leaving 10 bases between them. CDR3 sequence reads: CASSLGTVNSPLHF. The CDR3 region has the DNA TGCGCCAGCAGCCTCGGGACGGTTAATTCACCCCTCCACTTT.

The DNA of the CDR3 is TGTGCCAGCAGCTTAGGGGATTTCACTGAAGCTTTCTTT. Protein sequence: CASSLGDFTEAFF. The chain carries TRBV11-2 and TRBJ1-1; D is ambiguous. Trimming shortened V by 1 base and J by 4 bases, and 7 bases separated the two germline ends. Germline-derived CDR1 and CDR2 are SGHAT and FQNNGV. This CDR3 has 13 residues.

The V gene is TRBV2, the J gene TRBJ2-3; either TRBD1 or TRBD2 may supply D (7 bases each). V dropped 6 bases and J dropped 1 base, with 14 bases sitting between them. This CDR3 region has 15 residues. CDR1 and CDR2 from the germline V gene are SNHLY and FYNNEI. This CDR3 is CASSLGGGGTDTQYF. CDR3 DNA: TGTGCCAGCAGCCTGGGAGGGGGCGGCACAGATACGCAGTATTTT.

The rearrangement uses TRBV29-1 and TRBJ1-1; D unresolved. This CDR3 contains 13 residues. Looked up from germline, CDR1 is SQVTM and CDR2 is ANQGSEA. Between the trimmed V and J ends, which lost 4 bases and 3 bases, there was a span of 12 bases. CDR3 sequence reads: CSVGAGWDTEAFF. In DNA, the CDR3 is TGCAGCGTTGGGGCGGGATGGGACACTGAAGCTTTCTTT.

The CDR3 protein is CASSLGTGSSYEQYF. As DNA, the CDR3 is TGTGCCAGCAGCTTAGGGACAGGGAGCTCCTACGAGCAGTACTTC. The chain joins TRBV7-2 to TRBJ2-7, with 8 bases aligning to TRBD1. V shed 1 base and J 0 bases; nucleotides not matched to a gene: 2. The CDR3 has 15 residues. The germline V gene encodes CDR1 SGHTA and CDR2 FQGNSA.

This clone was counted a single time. The CDR3 DNA sequence: TGTGCCAGCAGTTACTACGGAGGAGAGACCCAGTACTTC. It codes for CASSYYGGETQYF. The chain is built from TRBV6-5 and TRBJ2-5, with D possibly matching TRBD2 (5 bases). Between the trimmed V and J ends, which lost 1 base and 4 bases, there was a span of 7 bases. The CDR3 has 13 residues. Germline loops: CDR1 MNHEY, CDR2 SVGAGI.

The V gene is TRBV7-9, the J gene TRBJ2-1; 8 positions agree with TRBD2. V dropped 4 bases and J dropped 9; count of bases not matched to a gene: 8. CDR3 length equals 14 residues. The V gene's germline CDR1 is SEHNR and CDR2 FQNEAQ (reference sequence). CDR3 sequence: CASSWTQAGGEQFF. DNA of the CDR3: TGTGCCAGCAGCTGGACGCAGGCGGGGGGTGAGCAGTTCTTC.

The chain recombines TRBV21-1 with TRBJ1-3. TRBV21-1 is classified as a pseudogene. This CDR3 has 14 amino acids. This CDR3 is CASRGSFSGNTIYF. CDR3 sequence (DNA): TGTGCCAGCAGGGGGAGTTTCTCTGGAAACACCATATATTTT.

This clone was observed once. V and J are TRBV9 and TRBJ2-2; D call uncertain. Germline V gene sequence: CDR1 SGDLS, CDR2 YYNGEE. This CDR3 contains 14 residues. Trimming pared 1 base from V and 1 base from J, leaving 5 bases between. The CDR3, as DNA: TGTGCCAGCAGCGTATCGGGGAACACCGGGGAGCTGTTTTTT. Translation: CASSVSGNTGELFF.

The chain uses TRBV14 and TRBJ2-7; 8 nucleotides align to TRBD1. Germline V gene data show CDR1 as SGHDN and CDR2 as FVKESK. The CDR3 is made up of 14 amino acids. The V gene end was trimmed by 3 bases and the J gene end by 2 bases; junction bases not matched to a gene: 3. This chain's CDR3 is CASSQGTGPYEQYF. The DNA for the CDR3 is TGTGCCAGCAGCCAGGGGACAGGTCCCTACGAGCAGTACTTC.

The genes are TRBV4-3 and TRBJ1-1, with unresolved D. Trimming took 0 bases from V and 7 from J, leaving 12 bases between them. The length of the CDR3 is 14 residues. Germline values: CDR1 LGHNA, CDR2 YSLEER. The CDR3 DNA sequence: TGCGCCAGCAGCCAAGAAGGGAGGGATAATGAAGCTTTCTTT. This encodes CASSQEGRDNEAFF.